This TCR beta chain was sequenced in a study of identical twins. The ends lost 5 bases at V and 3 bases at J; junction bases unmatched: 6. This CDR3 has 14 residues. Germline CDR1 is LGHDT and CDR2 is YNNKEL (reference sequence). Study-wide points: Memory repertoires lacked the insertion deficit that abundant cord blood beta clonotypes showed.

This clonotype was observed a few times. Antigen: not known. Using its own MiXCR run on the 5' RACE reads, TCRdb lists one record per CDR3 protein. The sample lists around 490,000 distinct CDR3 sequences; around an eighth were seen once. This sample was also put to use in a study of yellow fever vaccine responses in identical twins.

The clonotype was recovered from a woman between 18 and 29 years old in good health. Sequencing was done on a sample of CD4+ T cells sorted from blood. V is TRBV3-1 and J is TRBJ2-5; 7 nucleotides align to TRBD1. The CDR3 DNA follows: TGTGCCAGCAGCTCCCTGACAGGGAAAGAGACCCAGTACTTC. Translated: CASSSLTGKETQYF.